This T cell receptor (beta chain) is drawn from a study of T cell responses to AZD1222 COVID-19 vaccine (dated by TCRdb to the early 2020s). With respect to the entire study: AZD1222 recipients with second doses at about 4 weeks or about 12 weeks were pooled, because spike-specific TCR depth and breadth did not differ between schedules. Trial participants were enrolled by age into 18-55, 56-69 and 70-plus year subgroups, with roughly 150, 30 and 60 TCR-sequenced participants respectively. A total of roughly 240 trial participants underwent TCR sequencing, of whom 207 received two doses of AZD1222 and about 25 received two doses of the MenACWY control vaccine.

The research as a whole found: Most participants were white British and females outnumbered males, and the authors suggested that clonal diversity may have been underestimated. In the small 56-69-year group, the increase in depth fell short of significance, most likely because of low power. After two AZD1222 doses, both the breadth and the depth of spike-specific TCRs were significantly higher than at day 0 and than in MenACWY recipients. Nearly half of unique spike-specific TCRs reportedly recognized epitopes outside regions mutated in the B.1.351 and B.1.1.7 variants. Because no day 14 peak-response samples were available, repertoires were characterized only after the peak T cell response. The vaccine-associated CD4 TCRs covered the entire spike protein, and the dominant responses fell in regions 160-218 and 743-854. Conclusions about previously exposed vaccinees are limited, since just 6 or 7 AZD1222 recipients were seropositive for SARS-CoV-2 at baseline.

Spanning cysteine to phenylalanine, the CDR3 consists of 13 amino acids. Of the read, only the CDR3 DNA is kept; its 39 bases are in frame from base 1. As encoded in the germline V gene, CDR1 is SQVTM while CDR2 is ANQGSEA. The V and J ends are trimmed by 4 bases and 0 bases, leaving 9 bases between them. Per the publication, the time point label means: baseline before first vaccination. Vaccinee samples came from UK trials COV001 and COV002, including a single-blind randomized controlled phase 2/3 trial of AZD1222 (ChAdOx1 nCoV-19) in healthy adults. For TCRbeta chain sequencing, PBMC samples were collected from trial participants at day 0 and at day 28 after the second dose. The CDR3 regions of human TCRbeta chains were subjected to immunosequencing. As for the authors' bioinformatics: Repertoire TCRs were matched against a reference library of SARS-CoV-2-specific TCRs generated with the MIRA antigen-specificity platform. Breadth was defined as the fraction of unique TCRs that were SARS-CoV-2-associated. Depth was defined as the fraction of total T cells that were SARS-CoV-2-associated. Using the MIRA data, each spike-specific TCR was mapped to the spike region that the TCR reacts to and placed in a CD4 or CD8 class. Log10-transformed breadth and depth values were compared by one-way ANOVA with Sidak's multiple comparisons tests. TCRdb's version of the immuneACCESS table is confined to in-frame rearrangements and falls short of the full clone set. An unresolved V gene accounts for under half of the shortfall where checked; the remainder is of unknown origin. The V and J calls and the clone size are those of that table, but D and trimming were determined from the DNA. The sample contains about 140,000 clones, about nine tenths of them found a single time. Jointly, the top ten make up 1.7% of the sample.

This clone was found a few times. The target of this receptor is not known. The input lacks base qualities; no much larger clone sits a single base away. This same CDR3 is encoded by further DNA sequences in the sample. Sequences were derived from peripheral blood, sampled on day 0 of AZD1222 vaccination. This receptor was obtained from an adult in good health. The rearranged chain carries TRBV29-1 and TRBJ1-1, with the D gene not clear enough to name. CDR3 sequence: CSVVGRLNTEAFF. Read as DNA, the sequence is TGCAGCGTTGTAGGTAGGTTGAACACTGAAGCTTTCTTT.